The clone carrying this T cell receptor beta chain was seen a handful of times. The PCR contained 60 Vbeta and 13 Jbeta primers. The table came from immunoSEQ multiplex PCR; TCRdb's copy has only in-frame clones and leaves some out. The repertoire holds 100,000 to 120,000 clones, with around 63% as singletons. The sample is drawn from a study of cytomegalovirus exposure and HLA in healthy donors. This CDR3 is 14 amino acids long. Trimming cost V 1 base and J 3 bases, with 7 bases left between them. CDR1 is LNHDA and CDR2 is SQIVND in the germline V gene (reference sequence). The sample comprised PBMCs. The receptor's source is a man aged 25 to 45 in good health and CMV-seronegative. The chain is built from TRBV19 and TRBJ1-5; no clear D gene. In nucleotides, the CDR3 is TGTGCCAGTAGTATAGCGCAGTACAATCAGCCCCAGCATTTT. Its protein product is CASSIAQYNQPQHF.